These 20 T cell receptor beta chains came from one sample sequenced in a study of blood T cell repertoires in COVID-19. Sequenced by immunoSEQ multiplex PCR; TCRdb stores in-frame clones only, minus some. The table shows about 100,000 clones, with around 85% occurring only once. Sequencing was done on a sample of peripheral blood. The receptors were gathered from a human donor in a cohort sampled during active COVID-19.

The rearrangement links TRBV18 to TRBJ1-2, with TRBD1 as a possible D gene (5 bases). With 2 bases removed from V and 0 bases from J, the gap between germline ends came to 10 bases. The CDR3 is 15 amino acids. CDR1 KGHSH and CDR2 LQKENI come from the germline V gene. The CDR3 loop reads CASSPGTGANYGYTF. CDR3 coding DNA: TGTGCCAGCTCACCAGGGACGGGAGCTAACTATGGCTACACCTTC.

The chain uses TRBV11-2 and TRBJ2-7; D is ambiguous. The germline V and J ends were trimmed by 2 bases and 1 base, with 6 bases remaining between them. The CDR3 covers 13 residues. CDR1 SGHAT and CDR2 FQNNGV come from the germline V gene. The CDR3 DNA is TGTGCCAGCAGCTTATACCAGTCCTACGAGCAGTACTTC. It translates to CASSLYQSYEQYF.

The gene calls are TRBV2 and TRBJ2-7; 13 positions match TRBD2. CDR1 SNHLY and CDR2 FYNNEI come from the germline V gene. This CDR3 comprises 15 residues. J gave up 6 bases and V 10 bases, and 12 bases lay outside the gene matches. The CDR3 region has the DNA TGTGCCACCCAGGGGACTAGCGGGATTTATGGCGAGCAGTACTTC. Translation gives CATQGTSGIYGEQYF.

The chain joins TRBV4-1 to TRBJ1-4; 7 bases align to TRBD1. V trimming: 4 bases; J trimming: 7 bases; junction bases outside the gene matches: 9. CDR1 is MGHRA and CDR2 is YSYEKL in the germline V gene. The CDR3 is 15 residues long. Written as DNA, the CDR3 is TGCGCCAGCAGCCTCGGGGTGACAGGGCGTGAAAAACTGTTTTTT. Translation: CASSLGVTGREKLFF.

The gene calls are TRBV6-5 and TRBJ2-7; 9 positions agree with TRBD2. The V gene end was trimmed by 4 bases and the J gene end by 1 base; junction bases not matched to a gene: 8. Germline-derived CDR1 and CDR2 are MNHEY and SVGAGI. This CDR3 spans 16 amino acids. This chain's CDR3 is CASSSVTSGLSYEQYF. The DNA for the CDR3 is TGTGCCAGCAGTTCCGTGACTAGCGGTTTATCCTACGAGCAGTACTTC.

The V call is TRBV5-6, the J call TRBJ2-7, with 8 bases that match TRBD1. The CDR3 totals 15 residues. The germline CDR1 and CDR2 sequences are SGHDT and YYEEEE. V lost 5 bases to trimming and J lost 1 base; unmatched junction nucleotides: 8. In nucleotides, the CDR3 is TGTGCCAGCAGTAGACAGGGGAAGTCGTCCTACGAGCAGTACTTC. Encoded protein: CASSRQGKSSYEQYF.

The V call is TRBV11-3, the J call TRBJ1-1; a possible D gene is TRBD1 (5 bases). The germline V gene has CDR1 SGHNT and CDR2 YENEEA. The V end lost 0 bases, the J end lost 5 bases, and 10 bases lay between the germline ends. The CDR3 spans 14 residues. The CDR3 loop reads CASSLDSGGTEAFF. The CDR3 DNA is TGTGCCAGCAGCTTAGATTCGGGGGGAACTGAAGCTTTCTTT. Full variable domain (outside the CDR3, taken from reference TRBV11-3 and TRBJ1-1): EAGVVQSPRYKIIEKKQPVAFWCNPISGHNTLYWYLQNLGQGPELLIRYENEEAVDDSQLPKDRFSAERLKGVDSTLKIQPAELGDSAVYLCASSLDSGGTEAFFGQGTRLTVV.

The J gene is TRBJ2-3, the V gene TRBV11-2, with D perhaps TRBD1 (6 bases). The CDR3 covers 17 residues. Germline V lookup: CDR1 SGHAT, CDR2 FQNNGV. Trimming cost V 5 bases and J 0 bases, with 18 bases left between them. CDR3 bases: TGTGCCAGCAGCATTGGACAGAGATACGATAGCACAGATACGCAGTATTTT. As protein: CASSIGQRYDSTDTQYF.

The chain uses TRBV5-1 and TRBJ2-1; the match to TRBD2 covers 13 bases. J lost 4 bases, V lost 4 bases, and 14 bases had no gene match. The germline CDR1 and CDR2 sequences are SGHRS and YFSETQ. This CDR3 is 19 amino acids long. CDR3 sequence: CASSRTGTSGMILYNEQFF. The CDR3 DNA is TGCGCCAGCAGCCGAACCGGGACTAGCGGGATGATATTGTACAATGAGCAGTTCTTC.

The chain employs TRBV10-2 and TRBJ2-7, with TRBD2 matching 13 bases. Germline V gene data show CDR1 as WSHSY and CDR2 as SAAADI. The CDR3 is 18 residues long. V was pared by 6 bases and J by 4 bases, with 15 bases of the junction left unmatched. For the CDR3, the DNA is TGCGCCAGCAGCTCCCCGGGACTAGCGGGAAAGTTATTTTACGAGCAGTACTTC. Amino acids: CASSSPGLAGKLFYEQYF.

CDR3: CAIRSGTSGTYNEQFF. CDR3 nucleotide sequence: TGTGCCATCAGGTCTGGGACTAGCGGAACCTACAATGAGCAGTTCTTC. The V and J genes are TRBV10-3 and TRBJ2-1, with 11 bases lining up with TRBD2. J was trimmed by 2 bases and V by 6 bases; bases with no gene match: 6. The germline V gene encodes CDR1 ENHRY and CDR2 SYGVKD. This CDR3 spans 16 amino acids.

The chain employs TRBV27 and TRBJ2-3, with a tentative D call TRBD2 (6 bases). From germline, CDR1 is MNHEY and CDR2 SMNVEV (reference sequence). V dropped 2 bases and J dropped 1 base, with 10 bases sitting between them. This CDR3 has 15 amino acids. As DNA, the CDR3 is TGTGCCAGCAGTTTACGGGGGTCTCGCACAGATACGCAGTATTTT. Translating gives CASSLRGSRTDTQYF.

V usage is TRBV7-2 and J usage is TRBJ2-2; 7 bases fit TRBD2. With 5 bases clipped from V and 4 bases from J, the junction kept 10 bases outside the gene matches. Germline V gene lookup returns CDR1 SGHTA and CDR2 FQGNSA. The CDR3 covers 16 residues. The CDR3 is CASSREAASVTGELFF. The CDR3 nucleotides read TGTGCCAGCAGCCGGGAGGCGGCATCAGTCACCGGGGAGCTGTTTTTT.

About this clone: Other nucleotide sequences from this sample produce the same CDR3. The genes are TRBV29-1 and TRBJ2-2; D call uncertain. This CDR3 has 11 residues. CDR1 and CDR2 (germline): SQVTM, ANQGSEA. V was pared by 4 bases and J by 5 bases, with 5 bases between. The CDR3 loop reads CSVVATGELFF. CDR3 DNA sequence: TGCAGCGTTGTAGCAACCGGGGAGCTGTTTTTT.

The genes are TRBV5-4 and TRBJ1-3, with 8 bases identical to TRBD1. Germline V gives CDR1 SGHNT, CDR2 YYREEE (reference sequence). V lost 0 bases and J lost 0; bases outside the gene matches: 5. The CDR3 is made up of 17 amino acids. The CDR3 DNA is TGTGCCAGCAGCTTGGATCCAGGGGGCTACTCTGGAAACACCATATATTTT. The encoded protein is CASSLDPGGYSGNTIYF. Combining the CDR3 with reference TRBV5-4 and TRBJ1-3 gives the whole variable domain ETGVTQSPTHLIKTRGQQVTLRCSSQSGHNTVSWYQQALGQGPQFIFQYYREEENGRGNFPPRFSGLQFPNYSSELNVNALELDDSALYLCASSLDPGGYSGNTIYFGEGSWLTVV.

This clone showed up just once. The chain couples TRBV6-2 or TRBV6-3 to TRBJ1-2, with 7 bases that match TRBD1. This CDR3 is 13 amino acids long. V lost 6 bases to trimming and J lost 4 bases; unmatched junction nucleotides: 5. Germline V gene lookup returns CDR1 MNHEY and CDR2 SVGEGT. The CDR3 DNA is TGTGCCAGCAGCCGCCGGGACAGCTATGGCTACACCTTC. This gives the protein CASSRRDSYGYTF.

The chain links TRBV19 to TRBJ2-2; the match to TRBD2 covers 9 bases. The J segment lost 6 bases and the V segment lost 4 bases, leaving 6 bases of the junction unmatched. Per the germline V gene, CDR1 is LNHDA and CDR2 is SQIVND (reference sequence). The CDR3 is 15 residues long. CDR3 region: CASSTTGLAPGELFF. The CDR3 nucleotides read TGTGCCAGTAGTACCACGGGACTAGCTCCCGGGGAGCTGTTTTTT.

This clone has a single count. The chain carries TRBV5-4 and TRBJ2-5, with 8 bases fitting TRBD1. Germline V lookup: CDR1 SGHNT, CDR2 YYREEE (reference sequence). V was pared by 1 base and J by 5 bases, with 7 bases of the junction left unmatched. CDR3 length: 15 amino acids. The CDR3 here is CASSLPAGGGETQYF. CDR3 coding DNA: TGTGCCAGCAGCTTGCCGGCAGGGGGCGGGGAGACCCAGTACTTC.

This chain links TRBV18 with TRBJ1-3, with 7 positions matching TRBD1. The germline V gene encodes CDR1 KGHSH and CDR2 LQKENI. Germline trimming cut 3 bases from V and 0 bases from J; bases unmatched to any gene: 8. The CDR3 has 17 amino acids. CDR3 sequence: CASSPLLTGSSGNTIYF. Here the CDR3 DNA reads TGTGCCAGCTCACCTTTGCTGACAGGGAGCTCTGGAAACACCATATATTTT.

On this clone itself: Other nucleotide sequences from this sample produce the same CDR3. V and J are TRBV7-9 and TRBJ2-5; perhaps TRBD1 as D (5 bases). V shed 3 bases and J shed 2 bases, with 10 bases lying between them. Germline V gene data show CDR1 as SEHNR and CDR2 as FQNEAQ (reference sequence). CDR3 length: 14 residues. The DNA of the CDR3 is TGTGCCAGCAGCTTGCGGACACTTCAAGAGACCCAGTACTTC. Its translation is CASSLRTLQETQYF.